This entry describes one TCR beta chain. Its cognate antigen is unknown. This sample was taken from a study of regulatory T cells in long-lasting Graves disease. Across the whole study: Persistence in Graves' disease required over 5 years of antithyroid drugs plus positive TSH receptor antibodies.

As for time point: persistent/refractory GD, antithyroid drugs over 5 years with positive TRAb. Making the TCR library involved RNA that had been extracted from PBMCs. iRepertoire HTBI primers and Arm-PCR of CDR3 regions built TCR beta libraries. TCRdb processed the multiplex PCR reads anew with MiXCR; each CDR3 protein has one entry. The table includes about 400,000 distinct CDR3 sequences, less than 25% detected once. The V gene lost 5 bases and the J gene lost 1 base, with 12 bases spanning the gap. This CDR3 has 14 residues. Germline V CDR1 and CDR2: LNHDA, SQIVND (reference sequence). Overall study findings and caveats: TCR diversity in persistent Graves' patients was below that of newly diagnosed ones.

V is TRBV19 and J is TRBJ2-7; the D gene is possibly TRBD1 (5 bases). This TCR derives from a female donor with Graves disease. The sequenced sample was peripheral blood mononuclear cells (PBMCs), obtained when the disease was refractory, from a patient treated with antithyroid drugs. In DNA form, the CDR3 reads TGTGCCAGTAGTGATACAGGTCAGTCCTACGAGCAGTACTTC. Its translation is CASSDTGQSYEQYF.